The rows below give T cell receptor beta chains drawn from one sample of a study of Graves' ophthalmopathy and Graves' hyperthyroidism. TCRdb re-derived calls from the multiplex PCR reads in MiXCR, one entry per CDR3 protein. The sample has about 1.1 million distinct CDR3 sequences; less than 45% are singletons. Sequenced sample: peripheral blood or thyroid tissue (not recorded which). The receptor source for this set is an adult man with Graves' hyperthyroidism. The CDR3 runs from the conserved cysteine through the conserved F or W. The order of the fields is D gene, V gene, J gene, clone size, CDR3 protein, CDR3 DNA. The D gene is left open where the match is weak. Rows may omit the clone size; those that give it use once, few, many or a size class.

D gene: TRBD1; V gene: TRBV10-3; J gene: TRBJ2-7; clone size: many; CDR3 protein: CATLGQGGAYEQYF; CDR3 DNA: TGTGCCACCTTGGGACAGGGGGGTGCCTACGAGCAGTACTTC
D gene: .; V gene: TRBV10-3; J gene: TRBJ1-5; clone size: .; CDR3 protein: CASSRSSGSPYQPQHF; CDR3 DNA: TGTGCCAGCAGCCGCTCCTCCGGGTCCCCTTATCAGCCCCAGCATTTT
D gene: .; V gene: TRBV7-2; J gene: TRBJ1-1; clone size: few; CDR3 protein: CASIPGLVNTEAFF; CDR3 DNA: TGTGCCAGCATACCGGGGTTAGTGAACACTGAAGCTTTCTTT
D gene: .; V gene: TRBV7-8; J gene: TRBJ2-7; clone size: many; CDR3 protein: CASSTRTESYEQYF; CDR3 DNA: TGTGCCAGCAGCACTCGGACAGAAAGCTACGAGCAGTACTTC
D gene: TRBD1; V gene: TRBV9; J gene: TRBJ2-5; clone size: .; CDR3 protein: CASSVDRGQALETQYF; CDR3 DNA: TGTGCCAGCAGCGTAGACAGGGGACAGGCCCTAGAGACCCAGTACTTC
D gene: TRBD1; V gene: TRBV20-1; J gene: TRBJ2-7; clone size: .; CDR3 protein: CSARTGKVYGQYF; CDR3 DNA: TGCAGTGCTAGGACAGGGAAGGTCTACGGGCAGTACTTC
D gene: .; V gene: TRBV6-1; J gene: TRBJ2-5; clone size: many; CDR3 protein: CASSEGASWETQYF; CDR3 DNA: TGTGCCAGCAGTGAAGGGGCATCTTGGGAGACCCAGTACTTC
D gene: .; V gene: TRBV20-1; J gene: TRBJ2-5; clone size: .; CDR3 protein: CSAIGITGTRETQYF; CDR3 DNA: TGCAGTGCTATAGGCATTACAGGGACTCGGGAGACCCAGTACTTC
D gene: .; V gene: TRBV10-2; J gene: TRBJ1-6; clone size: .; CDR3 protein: CASSEPTNSPLHF; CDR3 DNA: TGCGCCAGCAGTGAGCCGACGAATTCACCCCTCCACTTT
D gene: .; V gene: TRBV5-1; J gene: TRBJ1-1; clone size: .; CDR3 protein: CASSMRTDADTEAFF; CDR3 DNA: TGCGCCAGCAGCATGAGGACAGACGCAGACACTGAAGCTTTCTTT
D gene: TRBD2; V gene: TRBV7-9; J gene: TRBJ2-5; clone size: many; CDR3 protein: CASSLGLAPQETQYF; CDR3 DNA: TGTGCCAGCAGCTTAGGACTAGCGCCACAAGAGACCCAGTACTTC
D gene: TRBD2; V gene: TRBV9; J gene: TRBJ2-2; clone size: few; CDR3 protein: CASSVRGLAGGELFF; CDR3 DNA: TGTGCCAGCAGCGTAAGAGGACTAGCCGGTGGGGAGCTGTTTTTT
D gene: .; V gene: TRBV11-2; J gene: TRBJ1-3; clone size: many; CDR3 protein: CASSPYPGNTIYF; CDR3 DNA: TGTGCCAGCAGCCCCTATCCTGGAAACACCATATATTTT
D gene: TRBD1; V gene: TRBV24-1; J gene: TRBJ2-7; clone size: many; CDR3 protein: CATSALQGTQYF; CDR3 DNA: TGTGCCACCAGTGCACTACAGGGGACGCAGTACTTC
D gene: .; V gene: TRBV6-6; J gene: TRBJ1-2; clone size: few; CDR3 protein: CASTTDGDIRANYGYTF; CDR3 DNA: TGTGCCAGCACTACCGACGGGGACATCAGAGCTAACTATGGCTACACCTTC
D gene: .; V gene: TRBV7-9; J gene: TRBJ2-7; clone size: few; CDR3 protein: CASSFSGQYF; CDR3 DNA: TGTGCCAGCAGCTTTTCCGGACAGTACTTC
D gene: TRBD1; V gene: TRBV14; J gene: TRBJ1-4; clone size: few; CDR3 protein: CASSQVDRGLSNEKLFF; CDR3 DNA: TGTGCCAGCAGCCAAGTGGACAGGGGGTTGAGTAATGAAAAACTGTTTTTT
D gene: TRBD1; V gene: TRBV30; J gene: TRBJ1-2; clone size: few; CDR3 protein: CAWRRDRGRGGYGYTF; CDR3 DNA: TGTGCCTGGAGACGGGACAGGGGGCGAGGGGGCTATGGCTACACCTTC
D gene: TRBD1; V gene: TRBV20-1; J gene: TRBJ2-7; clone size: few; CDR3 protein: CSTNDPRTGESSYEQYF; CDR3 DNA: TGCAGTACGAATGATCCTAGGACAGGGGAGTCCTCCTACGAGCAGTACTTC
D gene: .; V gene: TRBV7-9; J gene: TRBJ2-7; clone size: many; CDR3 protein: CASSTLPSLWEQYF; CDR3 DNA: TGTGCCAGCAGCACCCTCCCCAGTCTTTGGGAGCAGTACTTC
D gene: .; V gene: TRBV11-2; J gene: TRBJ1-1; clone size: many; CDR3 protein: CASKLGSVLNTEAFF; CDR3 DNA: TGTGCCAGCAAGCTAGGGAGCGTCCTGAACACTGAAGCTTTCTTT
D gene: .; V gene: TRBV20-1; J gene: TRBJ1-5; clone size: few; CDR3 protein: CSAMGEQGGSNQPQHF; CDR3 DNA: TGCAGTGCCATGGGTGAACAGGGTGGGAGCAATCAGCCCCAGCATTTT
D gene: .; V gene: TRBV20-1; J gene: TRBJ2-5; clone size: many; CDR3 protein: CSARADREVGQETQYF; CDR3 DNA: TGCAGTGCTAGAGCCGACAGGGAGGTCGGGCAAGAGACCCAGTACTTC
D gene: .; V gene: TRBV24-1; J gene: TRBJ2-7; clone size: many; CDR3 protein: CATSDLLSVGYPPYEQYF; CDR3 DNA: TGTGCCACCAGTGATTTGTTGAGCGTCGGCTACCCTCCCTACGAGCAGTACTTC
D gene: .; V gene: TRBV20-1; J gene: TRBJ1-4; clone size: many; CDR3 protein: CSARGTAVNEKLFF; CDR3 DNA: TGCAGTGCTAGAGGGACAGCCGTTAATGAAAAACTGTTTTTT